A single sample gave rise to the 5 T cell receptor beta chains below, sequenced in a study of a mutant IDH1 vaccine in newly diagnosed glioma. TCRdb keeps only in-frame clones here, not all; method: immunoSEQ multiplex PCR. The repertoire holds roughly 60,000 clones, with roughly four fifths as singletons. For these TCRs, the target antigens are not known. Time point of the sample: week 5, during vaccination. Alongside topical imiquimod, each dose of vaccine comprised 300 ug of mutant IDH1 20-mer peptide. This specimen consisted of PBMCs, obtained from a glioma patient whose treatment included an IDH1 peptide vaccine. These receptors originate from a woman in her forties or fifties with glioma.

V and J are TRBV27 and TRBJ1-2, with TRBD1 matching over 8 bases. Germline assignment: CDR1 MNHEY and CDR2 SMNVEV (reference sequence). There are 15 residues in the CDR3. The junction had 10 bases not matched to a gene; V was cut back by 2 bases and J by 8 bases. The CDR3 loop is CASSLRATGDRGYTF. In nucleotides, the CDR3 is TGTGCCAGCAGTTTAAGAGCGACAGGGGATCGAGGCTACACCTTC.

CDR3 in DNA: TGCGCCAGCTCCCCTAATATGGCAGGGAGGTCCTACGAGCAGTACTTC. Translated: CASSPNMAGRSYEQYF. The chain employs TRBV4-3 and TRBJ2-7, with D perhaps matching TRBD2 (6 bases). The V and J ends lost 8 bases and 1 base respectively, with 21 bases between them. This CDR3 region has 16 residues. Germline V lookup: CDR1 LGHNA, CDR2 YSLEER.

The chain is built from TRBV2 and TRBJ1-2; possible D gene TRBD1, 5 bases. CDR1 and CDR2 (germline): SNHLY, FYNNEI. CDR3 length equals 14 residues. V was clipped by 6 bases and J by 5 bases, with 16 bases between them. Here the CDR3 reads CASRGFRDGYGYTF. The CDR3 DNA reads TGTGCCAGCAGAGGGTTCCGGGACGGTTATGGCTACACCTTC.

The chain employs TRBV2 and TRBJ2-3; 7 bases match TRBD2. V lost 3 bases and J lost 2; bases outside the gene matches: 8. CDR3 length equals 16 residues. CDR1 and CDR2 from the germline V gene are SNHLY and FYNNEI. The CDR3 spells CASSDRPAGTTDTQYF. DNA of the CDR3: TGTGCCAGCAGTGATCGGCCAGCGGGGACCACAGATACGCAGTATTTT.

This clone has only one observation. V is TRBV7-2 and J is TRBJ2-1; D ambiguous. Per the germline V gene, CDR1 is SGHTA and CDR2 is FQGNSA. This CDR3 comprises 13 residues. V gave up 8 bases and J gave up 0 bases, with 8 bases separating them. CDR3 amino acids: CASRPSSYNEQFF. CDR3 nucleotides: TGTGCCAGCCGTCCTAGCTCCTACAATGAGCAGTTCTTC. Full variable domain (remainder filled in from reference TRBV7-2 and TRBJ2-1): GAGVSQSPSNKVTEKGKDVELRCDPISGHTALYWYRQSLGQGLEFLIYFQGNSAPDKSGLPSDRFSAERTGGSVSTLTIQRTQQEDSAVYLCASRPSSYNEQFFGPGTRLTVL.